A selection of T cell receptor beta chains follows, all from one sample in a study of memory CD4+ T cells and cytomegalovirus serostatus. Only in-frame clones appear in the TCRdb table, and some are missing; sequencing was by immunoSEQ multiplex PCR. The sample lists 50,000 or so clones; roughly 80% were seen once. Sequenced: memory CD4+ T cells from blood. Receptors were obtained from an adult in good health and CMV-seronegative. The CDR3 runs from the conserved cysteine through the conserved F or W. Each record gives: V gene, D gene, J gene, clone size, CDR3 DNA, CDR3 protein. D genes are given only for firm matches. For some rows the clone size is stated as once, few or many, or as a class when expanded; others skip it.

>TRBV6-6|TRBD2|TRBJ2-2|-
TGTGCCAGCAGTTCTCTTGGCGGGGGGGCCGGGGAGCTGTTTTTT
CASSSLGGGAGELFF
>TRBV13|-|TRBJ1-4|-
TGTGCCAGCAGCTTAGGCGGTGGAGAAAAACTGTTTTTT
CASSLGGGEKLFF
>TRBV6-1|-|TRBJ1-5|-
TGTGCCAGCAGTGAACAGATTCATCAGCCCCAGCATTTT
CASSEQIHQPQHF
>TRBV4-2|TRBD2|TRBJ2-4|-
TGTGCCAGCAGCCCTACTAGCGGGGGAAAACCTAACATTCAGTACTTC
CASSPTSGGKPNIQYF
>TRBV6-6|-|TRBJ1-1|once
TGTGCCAGCAGTTACGATGGGATTCGAGCTTTCTTT
CASSYDGIRAFF
>TRBV5-1|TRBD1|TRBJ2-5|-
TGCGCCAGCAGCTACACAGGGGGGGAGACCCAGTACTTC
CASSYTGGETQYF
>TRBV6-5|-|TRBJ1-5|once
TGTGCCAGCAGGCCCCCAGGGAACGGACAGCCCCAGCATTTT
CASRPPGNGQPQHF
>TRBV5-1|-|TRBJ2-7|few
TGCGCCAGCAGCCGGGGGCCCTCCGAGCAGTACTTC
CASSRGPSEQYF
>TRBV9|-|TRBJ2-5|-
TGTGCCAGCAGCCGCCTGGACGAGACCCAGTACTTC
CASSRLDETQYF
>TRBV5-8|-|TRBJ1-1|-
TGTGCCAGCAGGAATAGCTGGAACACTGAAGCTTTCTTT
CASRNSWNTEAFF
>TRBV5-1|TRBD1|TRBJ2-1|once
TGCGCCAGCAGCAAGACAGGGTTCGCCTACAATGAGCAGTTCTTC
CASSKTGFAYNEQFF
>TRBV27|-|TRBJ1-1|-
TGTGCCAGCAGTCCCTCGACAGGAAGAGCTTTCTTT
CASSPSTGRAFF
>TRBV10-3|TRBD1|TRBJ1-2|-
TGTGCCATCAGTGACAGAGGGGGCGAGAGTGGCTACACCTTC
CAISDRGGESGYTF
>TRBV18|-|TRBJ1-2|few
TGTGCCAGCTCCCTTAGGACAGAGAACTTGGGCGGCTACACCTTC
CASSLRTENLGGYTF
>TRBV5-1|-|TRBJ2-7|many
TGCGCCAGCAGCTTGGCGGGGACCAACGCCTACGAGCAGTACTTC
CASSLAGTNAYEQYF
>TRBV4-2|-|TRBJ2-3|-
TGTGCCAGCAGCCAAGCGAGAACAGCCACAGATACGCAGTATTTT
CASSQARTATDTQYF
>TRBV29-1|-|TRBJ2-5|-
TGCAGCGTTGATGGGGGCGGTCAAGAGACCCAGTACTTC
CSVDGGGQETQYF
>TRBV2|TRBD2|TRBJ2-3|-
TGTGCCAGCAGGCCGGGACAGGGGACTAGCGGGAGCGGCACAGATACGCAGTATTTT
CASRPGQGTSGSGTDTQYF
>TRBV28|-|TRBJ2-4|-
TGTGCCAGCAGTACTACAAACATTCAGTACTTC
CASSTTNIQYF
>TRBV5-6|-|TRBJ1-4|-
TGTGCCAGCAGCTTGCAGGGTGCAACTAATGAAAAACTGTTTTTT
CASSLQGATNEKLFF
>TRBV7-3|-|TRBJ2-5|-
TGTGCCAGCAGCTCCCGGGACCAAGAGACCCAGTACTTC
CASSSRDQETQYF
>TRBV5-4|-|TRBJ2-5|once
TGTGCCAGCACCCCCCCGGGGGGCGGAGAGACCCAGTACTTC
CASTPPGGGETQYF
>TRBV6-1|TRBD1|TRBJ1-4|-
TGTGCCAGCAGTGAAGAGGGAGGGGGCTGGGAAAAACTGTTTTTT
CASSEEGGGWEKLFF
>TRBV5-6|-|TRBJ2-5|-
TGTGCCAGCAGCTTGTCTGAGAGACAAGAGACCCAGTACTTC
CASSLSERQETQYF
>TRBV4-1|-|TRBJ1-6|-
TGCGCCAGCAGCCTCCCTTATTCACCCCTCCACTTT
CASSLPYSPLHF
>TRBV7-9|-|TRBJ2-1|-
TGTGCCGATTGGATGGGGACACGATCCTACAATGAGCAGTTCTTC
CADWMGTRSYNEQFF
>TRBV20-1|TRBD1|TRBJ1-1|-
TGCAGTGCCACACCGGGACAGCAGGCTTTCTTT
CSATPGQQAFF
>TRBV7-9|TRBD1|TRBJ2-3|once
TGTGCCAGCAGCCTTTCGACAGGGTACACAGATACGCAGTATTTT
CASSLSTGYTDTQYF
>TRBV5-1|-|TRBJ2-5|-
TGCGCCAGCAGCTTGGGGTACCAAGAGACCCAGTACTTC
CASSLGYQETQYF
>TRBV15|-|TRBJ1-1|-
TGTGCCACCAGCAGAGAGCGGGGGACTGAAGCTTTCTTT
CATSRERGTEAFF
>TRBV5-5|-|TRBJ1-3|-
TGTGCCAGCAGCTTGGCCAGCTCTGGAAACACCATATATTTT
CASSLASSGNTIYF
>TRBV5-4|TRBD2|TRBJ2-7|-
TGTGCCAGCAGCTTCGGGGGGACCTACGAGCAGTACTTC
CASSFGGTYEQYF
>TRBV5-1|-|TRBJ2-1|-
TGCGCCAGCAGCTTGGCCGACAGTTACAATGAGCAGTTCTTC
CASSLADSYNEQFF
>TRBV6-1|TRBD1|TRBJ1-6|once
TGTGCCAGCGACACTGGGACAGGAAGGACACCCCTCCACTTT
CASDTGTGRTPLHF
>TRBV18|-|TRBJ2-1|-
TGTGCCAGCTCTCCCGGGGGCAAGTACAATGAGCAGTTCTTC
CASSPGGKYNEQFF
>TRBV6-4|-|TRBJ1-5|-
TGTGCCAGCAGTGACTATCCCAACAGGATTCCTAAGCCCCAGCATTTT
CASSDYPNRIPKPQHF
>TRBV5-5|-|TRBJ2-7|-
TGTGCCAGCAGCTTCACGGATACCTACGAGCAGTACTTC
CASSFTDTYEQYF
>TRBV5-1|TRBD1|TRBJ2-1|-
TGCGCCAGCGGACAGGGTGGTTACAATGAGCAGTTCTTC
CASGQGGYNEQFF
>TRBV18|TRBD1|TRBJ1-2|-
TGTGCCAGCTCACCAAGGGACAGGGGGCCTTCTGTCACCTTC
CASSPRDRGPSVTF
>TRBV9|TRBD2|TRBJ2-1|-
TGTGCCAGCAGCTCAAAGTACGGGGCGGGAGTAAGCTCCTACAATGAGCAGTTCTTC
CASSSKYGAGVSSYNEQFF
>TRBV2|-|TRBJ2-3|-
TGTGCCAGCAGAGGAGATACGCAGTATTTT
CASRGDTQYF
>TRBV15|-|TRBJ1-1|-
TGTGCCACCAGCAGAGAGCTGACCGCCTTGAACACTGAAGCTTTCTTT
CATSRELTALNTEAFF
>TRBV6-6|TRBD1|TRBJ2-5|-
TGTGCCAGCAGCCGGGGACAGTCCGGAGAGACCCAGTACTTC
CASSRGQSGETQYF
>TRBV6-1|TRBD1|TRBJ1-2|-
TGTGCCAGCGGAGGACAGGGGGCGCCGAGCTATGGCTACACCTTC
CASGGQGAPSYGYTF
>TRBV5-1|-|TRBJ2-1|-
TGCGCCAGCAGCTTGGGGGCTAGCCCAGGCAATGAGCAGTTCTTC
CASSLGASPGNEQFF
>TRBV5-8|-|TRBJ1-5|-
TGTGCCAGCAGCGACGGGGCTATAAGCAATCAGCCCCAGCATTTT
CASSDGAISNQPQHF
>TRBV6-1|-|TRBJ1-2|-
TGTGCCAGCAGTGAAGGAATAGGGAGGAACTATGGCTACACCTTC
CASSEGIGRNYGYTF
>TRBV7-8|-|TRBJ1-4|-
TGTGCCAGCAGCTTGACAGGTCCTAAACTGTTTTTT
CASSLTGPKLFF
>TRBV7-8|-|TRBJ2-6|-
TGTGCCAGCAGCTTATGGGCCTCTGGGGCCAACGTCCTGACTTTC
CASSLWASGANVLTF
>TRBV5-1|TRBD1|TRBJ2-5|-
TGCGCCAGCAACCCCGGGACAGGGGTGGAGACCCAGTACTTC
CASNPGTGVETQYF
>TRBV19|TRBD2|TRBJ2-6|few
TGTGCCAGTAGTATAGTGGCGGGAGGGAGGACTGGGGCCAACGTCCTGACTTTC
CASSIVAGGRTGANVLTF
>TRBV15|TRBD1|TRBJ2-5|once
TGTGCCACCAGCAGGATGGGACAGCAAGAGACCCAGTACTTC
CATSRMGQQETQYF
>TRBV15|-|TRBJ2-7|-
TGTGCCACCAGCAGAGGTTGGGGGGGCGGGTCTTCCTACGAGCAGTACTTC
CATSRGWGGGSSYEQYF
>TRBV30|-|TRBJ2-1|-
TGTGCCTGGACTCCCCCGGAGCGGGCGTACAATGAGCAGTTCTTC
CAWTPPERAYNEQFF
>TRBV5-1|-|TRBJ1-4|-
TGCGCCAGCAGAAACAGGGATAATGAAAAACTGTTTTTT
CASRNRDNEKLFF